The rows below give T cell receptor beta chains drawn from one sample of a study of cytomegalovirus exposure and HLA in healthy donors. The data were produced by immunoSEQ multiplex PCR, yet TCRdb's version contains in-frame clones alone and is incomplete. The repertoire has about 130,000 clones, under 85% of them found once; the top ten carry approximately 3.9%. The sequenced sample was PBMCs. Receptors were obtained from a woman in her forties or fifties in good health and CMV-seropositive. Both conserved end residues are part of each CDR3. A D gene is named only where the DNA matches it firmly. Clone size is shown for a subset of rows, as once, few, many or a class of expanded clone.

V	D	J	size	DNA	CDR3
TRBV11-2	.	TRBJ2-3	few	TGTGCCAGCAACGATTGGGGGGGCGAGGTAGATACGCAGTATTTT	CASNDWGGEVDTQYF
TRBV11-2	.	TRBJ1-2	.	TGTGCCAGCAGCTTAGACACGCAGGTGAAAGGCTACACCTTC	CASSLDTQVKGYTF
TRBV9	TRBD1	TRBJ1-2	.	TGTGCCAGCAGCGTAGGGTTCGACAGGGGCAACTATGGCTACACCTTC	CASSVGFDRGNYGYTF
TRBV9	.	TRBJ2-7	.	TGTGCCAGCAGCGGCCGACAGGCTGGCGAGCAGTACTTC	CASSGRQAGEQYF
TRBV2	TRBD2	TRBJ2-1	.	TGTGCCAGCACCCCTCTAGCGGGGGGCTCCTCCTACAATGAGCAGTTCTTC	CASTPLAGGSSYNEQFF
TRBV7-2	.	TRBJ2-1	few	TGTGCCAGCAGCTTAAGGGTTCGGGATAGCAATGAGCAGTTCTTC	CASSLRVRDSNEQFF
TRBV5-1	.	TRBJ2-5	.	TGCGCCAGCTCCCGCGGAACATCGGGCGGGGAGACCCAGTACTTC	CASSRGTSGGETQYF
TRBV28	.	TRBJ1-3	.	TGTGCCAGCACCAGGAACCTCGTCTCTGGAAACACCATATATTTT	CASTRNLVSGNTIYF
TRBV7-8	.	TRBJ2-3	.	TGTGCCAGCAGCTTAGGAAGGGGGGATACGCAGTATTTT	CASSLGRGDTQYF
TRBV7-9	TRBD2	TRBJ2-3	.	TGTGCCAGCAGCTTCGGAAGACTAGCGGGGCTCTCAGATACGCAGTATTTT	CASSFGRLAGLSDTQYF
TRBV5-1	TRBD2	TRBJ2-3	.	TGCGCCAGCAGCGCGGGGAGCGGGGAAGGTTGGGATACGCAGTATTTT	CASSAGSGEGWDTQYF
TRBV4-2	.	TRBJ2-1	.	TGTGCCAGCAGCCAAGACTACCCTTCCTACAATGAGCAGTTCTTC	CASSQDYPSYNEQFF
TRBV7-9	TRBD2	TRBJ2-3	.	TGTGCCAGCAGCTTAGTAGCGGGGGGTACAGATACGCAGTATTTT	CASSLVAGGTDTQYF
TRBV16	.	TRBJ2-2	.	TGTGCCAGCAGCCAATCGGAGGGGCGTTTCACCGGGGAGCTGTTTTTT	CASSQSEGRFTGELFF
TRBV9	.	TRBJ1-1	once	TGTGCCAGCAGCCCTACAGGGAACACTGAAGCTTTCTTT	CASSPTGNTEAFF
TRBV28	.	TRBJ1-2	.	TGTGCCAGCAGCACCTGGGCCACCTATGGCTACACCTTC	CASSTWATYGYTF
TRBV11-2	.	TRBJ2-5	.	TGTGCCAGCAGCACGGGCGGGGAGACCCAGTACTTC	CASSTGGETQYF
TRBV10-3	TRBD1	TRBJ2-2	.	TGTGCCATCAGTACGGGACAGGTTGGCGGGGAGCTGTTTTTT	CAISTGQVGGELFF
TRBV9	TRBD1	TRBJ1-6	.	TGTGCCAGCAGCGGGGGACAGGGCGTAAATTCACCCCTCCACTTT	CASSGGQGVNSPLHF
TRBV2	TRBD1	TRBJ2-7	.	TGTGCCAGCAGTGAATGGGACAGGGTTGAAGAGCAGTACTTC	CASSEWDRVEEQYF
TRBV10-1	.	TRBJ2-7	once	TGCGCCAGCAGTGAGTACAGGGCAGGCGAGCAGTACTTC	CASSEYRAGEQYF
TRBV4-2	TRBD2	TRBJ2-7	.	TGTGCCAGCAGCCAAGCGATCTTAGCGGGGGGGTCAGGAGAGCAGTACTTC	CASSQAILAGGSGEQYF
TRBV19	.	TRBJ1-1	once	TGTGCCAGTAGTAACCCACAGGGGAACACTGAAGCTTTCTTT	CASSNPQGNTEAFF
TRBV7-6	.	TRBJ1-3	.	TGTGCCAGCAGCTCCCAAGCGGGAAACACCATATATTTT	CASSSQAGNTIYF
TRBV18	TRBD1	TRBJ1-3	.	TGTGCCAGCTCTCTCCAGACAGGGCGCTCTGGAAACACCATATATTTT	CASSLQTGRSGNTIYF
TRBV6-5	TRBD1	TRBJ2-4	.	TGTGCCAGCACGGGACAGGGGACTGCCAAAAACATTCAGTACTTC	CASTGQGTAKNIQYF
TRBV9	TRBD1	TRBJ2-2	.	TGTGCCAGCAGCACACGGACAGGGGACACCGGGGAGCTGTTTTTT	CASSTRTGDTGELFF